These 27 T cell receptor beta chains were all obtained from the same sample, sequenced in a study of T cell responses to AZD1222 COVID-19 vaccine. TCRdb's table, derived via immunoSEQ multiplex PCR, lists solely in-frame clones and lacks some. The sample comprises about 92,000 clones, about nine tenths of which are singletons, and roughly 20% rests with the top ten. This sample comprised peripheral blood, obtained on day 0 of AZD1222 vaccination. All receptors come from an adult in good health.

The chain links TRBV7-2 to TRBJ2-7, with TRBD2 identical over 10 bases. V lost 1 base, J lost 2 bases, and 2 bases stayed unmatched. The CDR3 is 15 amino acids. Looked up from germline, CDR1 is SGHTA and CDR2 is FQGNSA. Here the CDR3 reads CASSLGLAGAYEQYF. The CDR3 DNA reads TGTGCCAGCAGCTTAGGGCTAGCGGGGGCCTACGAGCAGTACTTC.

Only a few counts were recorded for this clone. The CDR3 coding sequence is TGTGCCAGCAGTCCACGGACAGGGCACACTGTGAACACTGAAGCTTTCTTT. Encoded protein: CASSPRTGHTVNTEAFF. The J gene is TRBJ1-1, the V gene TRBV27; 8 nucleotides match TRBD1. Trimming at V came to 5 bases and at J to 0 bases, leaving 11 bases not matched to a gene. Per germline, CDR1 MNHEY and CDR2 SMNVEV (reference sequence). There are 17 residues in the CDR3.

This clone is a singleton in its sample. The chain combines TRBV12-3 or TRBV12-4 with TRBJ1-3; D gene unclear. CDR3 length: 13 amino acids. With 8 bases removed from V and 0 bases from J, the gap between germline ends came to 8 bases. The CDR3 DNA is TGTGCCAGCTCAAAGAACTCTGGAAACACCATATATTTT. Encoded protein: CASSKNSGNTIYF.

The rearrangement joins TRBV10-3 to TRBJ2-2, with a weak D call TRBD2 (6 bases). The CDR3 spans 13 residues. The V and J ends lost 9 bases and 7 bases respectively, with 15 bases between them. Germline-derived CDR1 and CDR2 are ENHRY and SYGVKD. The CDR3 DNA follows: TGTGCCATGGGGACTGCCCGGGACGGGGAGCTGTTTTTT. Encoded protein: CAMGTARDGELFF.

This sequence joins TRBV3-1 (or the pseudogene TRBV3-2) and TRBJ2-7; D is undetermined. CDR1 and CDR2 (germline): LGHDT, YNNKEL (reference sequence). Trimming stripped 1 base from V and 2 bases from J, with 9 bases between. This CDR3 is built from 14 residues. This chain's CDR3 is CASSQGTSTYEQYF. The CDR3 bases are TGTGCCAGCAGCCAAGGGACGAGTACCTACGAGCAGTACTTC.

The chain carries TRBV7-9 and TRBJ1-1, with D hard to call. Per the germline V gene, CDR1 is SEHNR and CDR2 is FQNEAQ (reference sequence). V lost 7 bases to trimming and J lost 11 bases, with 14 bases between them. This CDR3 is built from 11 residues. The CDR3 loop is CASTPGERAFF. The CDR3 region has the DNA TGTGCCAGCACCCCCGGGGAGAGGGCTTTCTTT.

This clone was seen once. Other DNA sequences in the sample encode the same CDR3. The V gene is TRBV9, the J gene TRBJ1-1; D might be TRBD1 (6 bases). The CDR3 loop spans 18 amino acids. CDR1 and CDR2 (germline): SGDLS, YYNGEE. Deletions cut 2 bases from V and 0 bases from J, with 20 bases between. This CDR3 is CASSVGGSGGPMNTEAFF. The CDR3 DNA reads TGTGCCAGCAGCGTCGGGGGGTCCGGGGGCCCGATGAACACTGAAGCTTTCTTT.

In this sample, this clone turned up once. The V call is TRBV5-4, the J call TRBJ1-2; no reliable D call. This CDR3 comprises 13 residues. CDR1 and CDR2 (germline): SGHNT, YYREEE (reference sequence). Between the trimmed V and J ends, which lost 1 base and 0 bases, there was a span of 4 bases. CDR3 sequence: CASSLTANYGYTF. The CDR3 DNA reads as TGTGCCAGCAGCTTGACAGCTAACTATGGCTACACCTTC.

This clone appeared once. The chain couples TRBV7-9 to TRBJ1-5; tentative D call: TRBD1 (5 bases). Trimming removed 3 bases from V and 7 bases from J, with 13 bases in between. This CDR3 is 14 amino acids long. CDR1 SEHNR and CDR2 FQNEAQ come from the germline V gene (reference sequence). The CDR3 spells CASSLGLDRQPQHF. The CDR3 nucleotides read TGTGCCAGCAGCTTGGGACTCGACCGCCAGCCCCAGCATTTT.

J is TRBJ1-6 and V is TRBV5-1; weak D call: TRBD1 (6 bases). The ends were cut back, 4 bases at V and 7 bases at J, with 15 bases in the middle. This CDR3 region has 15 residues. The germline gives CDR1 SGHRS, CDR2 YFSETQ. The CDR3 coding sequence is TGCGCCAGCAGCCCCAATGACAGGAGGAATTCACCCCTCCACTTT. This gives the protein CASSPNDRRNSPLHF.

CDR3 protein: CASSYSSARGYNEQFF. CDR3 nucleotides: TGTGCCAGCAGTTACTCCTCGGCTCGGGGATACAATGAGCAGTTCTTC. The chain is built from TRBV6-5 and TRBJ2-1; tentatively, D is TRBD2 (5 bases). CDR3 size: 16 residues. Trimming stripped 0 bases from V and 4 bases from J, with 13 bases between. The germline CDR1 and CDR2 sequences are MNHEY and SVGAGI.

The V call is TRBV5-1, the J call TRBJ2-7; D gene unclear. Trimming took off 0 bases at V and 4 bases at J, with 14 bases between the two ends. CDR1 and CDR2 (germline): SGHRS, YFSETQ. The CDR3 sequence is 15 residues long. CDR3 in DNA: TGCGCCAGCAGCTTGGACAACCCGGTGGGGTACGAGCAGTACTTC. This encodes CASSLDNPVGYEQYF.

The rearrangement links TRBV4-2 to TRBJ1-3, with D perhaps TRBD1 (5 bases). V lost 0 bases to trimming and J lost 4 bases, with 10 bases between them. The CDR3 length is 15 residues. In germline, CDR1 is LGHNA, CDR2 YNFKEQ. Written as DNA, the CDR3 is TGTGCCAGCAGCCAAGAAGGGGCCGAAGGAAACACCATATATTTT. Translating gives CASSQEGAEGNTIYF.

The gene calls are TRBV3-1 (or the pseudogene TRBV3-2) and TRBJ2-4; D might be TRBD1 (5 bases). V was pared by 0 bases and J by 7 bases, with 7 bases between. The CDR3 sequence is 13 residues long. Per the germline V gene, CDR1 is LGHDT and CDR2 is YNNKEL (reference sequence). CDR3 sequence (DNA): TGTGCCAGCAGCCAAGACAAGGGGAACATTCAGTACTTC. It encodes CASSQDKGNIQYF.

The rearrangement uses TRBV15 and TRBJ1-5, with D possibly TRBD1 on 5 matching bases. V gave up 0 bases and J gave up 11 bases, with 14 bases separating them. The CDR3 consists of 14 residues. Germline CDR1 reads LNHNV; CDR2 reads YYDKDF (reference sequence). CDR3 protein: CATSRDLYPGAQHF. For the CDR3, the DNA is TGTGCCACCAGCAGAGACTTATACCCGGGGGCCCAGCATTTT.

The chain employs TRBV10-3 and TRBJ1-2; 10 bases fit TRBD1. The length of the CDR3 is 14 residues. After removal of 6 bases from V and 5 bases from J, the junction contained 6 bases not matched to a gene. From germline, CDR1 is ENHRY and CDR2 SYGVKD. This CDR3 reads CAISAGTGVYGYTF. In DNA, the CDR3 is TGTGCCATCAGCGCTGGGACAGGGGTTTATGGCTACACCTTC.

This chain uses TRBV24-1 with TRBJ1-6; D not certain. The CDR3 consists of 12 residues. Between the trimmed V and J ends, which lost 6 bases and 14 bases, there was a span of 13 bases. The V gene's germline CDR1 is KGHDR and CDR2 SFDVKD. The CDR3 coding sequence is TGTGCCACCAGTCAGCCCTCCGGCGCCCTCCACTTT. Protein: CATSQPSGALHF.

The chain is built from TRBV14 and TRBJ2-1; TRBD2 matches 11 bases. Germline CDR1 is SGHDN and CDR2 is FVKESK. Trimming cost V 3 bases and J 9 bases; bases outside gene matches: 16. This CDR3 spans 18 amino acids. The CDR3 nucleotides read TGTGCCAGCAGCCACTTATATAGCGGGGGGGCCTATGCCAGTGAGCAGTTCTTC. This sequence encodes CASSHLYSGGAYASEQFF.

This chain connects TRBV4-3 to TRBJ2-3; D may be TRBD1 (6 bases). The CDR3 has 16 residues. The germline CDR1 and CDR2 sequences are LGHNA and YSLEER. The V and J ends lost 1 base and 0 bases respectively, with 11 bases between them. CDR3 nucleotides: TGCGCCAGCAGCCAAGTCAGGGGCAGGAGCACAGATACGCAGTATTTT. Encoded protein: CASSQVRGRSTDTQYF.

The chain combines TRBV9 with TRBJ1-4, with D perhaps TRBD1 (5 bases). CDR1 is SGDLS and CDR2 is YYNGEE in the germline V gene. CDR3 size: 15 residues. Deletions cut 0 bases from V and 10 bases from J, with 16 bases between. For the CDR3, the DNA is TGTGCCAGCAGCGTAGAAGGGGCGATGGGCGGAAAACTGTTTTTT. Encoded protein: CASSVEGAMGGKLFF.

This clone has more than one count but fewer than ten. The chain recombines TRBV15 with TRBJ1-6; 7 bases align to TRBD1. The CDR3 is 15 residues long. V lost 1 base to trimming and J lost 10 bases; unmatched junction nucleotides: 7. The germline V gene has CDR1 LNHNV and CDR2 YYDKDF (reference sequence). The CDR3 spells CATSRGQGHGSPLHF. In DNA, the CDR3 is TGTGCCACCAGCAGAGGACAGGGACATGGGTCACCCCTCCACTTT.

CDR3 amino acids: CASSRGSYEQYF. The CDR3 DNA follows: TGTGCCAGCAGCCGGGGCTCCTACGAGCAGTACTTC. The rearrangement uses TRBV7-2 and TRBJ2-7, with a possible D match to TRBD2 (5 bases). Trimming took off 5 bases at V and 0 bases at J, with 5 bases between the two ends. Germline loops: CDR1 SGHTA, CDR2 FQGNSA. CDR3 length: 12 amino acids.

The chain employs TRBV7-9 and TRBJ2-1, with D perhaps TRBD1 or TRBD2 (6 bases each). The CDR3 extends over 11 amino acids. The V gene lost 11 bases and the J gene lost 4 bases, with 9 bases spanning the gap. Germline CDR1 and CDR2: SEHNR and FQNEAQ (reference sequence). The CDR3 DNA follows: TGTGCCGGGGGGCCTTACAATGAGCAGTTCTTC. As protein: CAGGPYNEQFF.

The genes are TRBV4-2 and TRBJ2-1, with 14 bases fitting TRBD2. J gave up 8 bases and V 3 bases, and 9 bases lay outside the gene matches. Germline V gene lookup returns CDR1 LGHNA and CDR2 YNFKEQ. The CDR3 totals 17 residues. CDR3 in amino acids: CASSHRLAGGPVDEQFF. The CDR3 coding sequence is TGTGCCAGCAGCCACCGACTAGCGGGGGGGCCGGTGGATGAGCAGTTCTTC.

The rearrangement uses TRBV7-2 and TRBJ2-5; perhaps TRBD2 as D (6 bases). The CDR3 totals 14 residues. V lost 4 bases, J lost 2 bases, and 11 bases lay in between. Germline V CDR1 and CDR2: SGHTA, FQGNSA. CDR3 sequence reads: CASSSDYPQETQYF. The DNA of the CDR3 is TGTGCCAGCAGCTCGGACTACCCACAAGAGACCCAGTACTTC.

In this sample, this clone turned up once. CDR3 DNA: TGTGCCAGCAGCTTGAAGACGGGGGGCCCCATCGACAATGAGCAGTTCTTC. It encodes CASSLKTGGPIDNEQFF. The chain carries TRBV5-4 and TRBJ2-1, with D perhaps matching TRBD2 (7 bases). The length of the CDR3 is 17 residues. Trimming removed 1 base from V and 5 bases from J, with 19 bases in between. Germline CDR1 SGHNT, CDR2 YYREEE (reference sequence). Together with reference TRBV5-4 and TRBJ2-1, the CDR3 gives the full variable domain: ETGVTQSPTHLIKTRGQQVTLRCSSQSGHNTVSWYQQALGQGPQFIFQYYREEENGRGNFPPRFSGLQFPNYSSELNVNALELDDSALYLCASSLKTGGPIDNEQFFGPGTRLTVL.

Written as DNA, the CDR3 is TGCAGCGTTGCAGGGGGCTACTCCTACGAGCAGTACTTC. Its translation is CSVAGGYSYEQYF. The chain uses TRBV29-1 and TRBJ2-7; 8 bases agree with TRBD1. J was trimmed by 0 bases and V by 4 bases; bases with no gene match: 2. Germline V gives CDR1 SQVTM, CDR2 ANQGSEA. This CDR3 contains 13 residues.